The 10 T cell receptor beta chains reported below all come from one sample, sequenced in a study of cytomegalovirus exposure and HLA in healthy donors. The assay was immunoSEQ multiplex PCR, and TCRdb's table has in-frame clones only and misses some. The table has 150,000 to 200,000 clones, roughly 82% seen once. The sequenced sample consisted of PBMCs. These receptors were collected from a woman in her late teens or twenties in good health and CMV-seronegative.

This clone was found once. The sample holds other DNA sequences that translate to the same CDR3. The chain links TRBV7-8 to TRBJ1-4; D call uncertain. Germline V gene sequence: CDR1 SGHVS, CDR2 FQNEAQ. The CDR3 extends over 14 amino acids. Trimming left V 2 bases short and J 0 bases short, with 4 bases between. For the CDR3, the DNA is TGTGCCAGCAGCTTAACTGCAACTAATGAAAAACTGTTTTTT. Protein sequence: CASSLTATNEKLFF. Full variable domain (rest looked up from reference TRBV7-8 and TRBJ1-4): GAGVSQSPRYKVAKRGQDVALRCDPISGHVSLFWYQQALGQGPEFLTYFQNEAQLDKSGLPSDRFFAERPEGSVSTLKIQRTQQEDSAVYLCASSLTATNEKLFFGSGTQLSVL.

This clone was counted a few times. V usage is TRBV9 and J usage is TRBJ1-6; D is uncertain. CDR3 size: 16 residues. Germline CDR1 SGDLS, CDR2 YYNGEE. V was pared by 4 bases and J by 3 bases, with 14 bases between. CDR3 nucleotide sequence: TGTGCCAGCAGCCCAACACAAGGAGACTATAATTCACCCCTCCACTTT. It yields the protein CASSPTQGDYNSPLHF. The full variable domain, in which reference TRBV9 and TRBJ1-6 provide the parts outside the CDR3, is DSGVTQTPKHLITATGQRVTLRCSPRSGDLSVYWYQQSLDQGLQFLIQYYNGEERAKGNILERFSAQQFPDLHSELNLSSLELGDSALYFCASSPTQGDYNSPLHFGNGTRLTVT.

The chain uses TRBV6-5 and TRBJ2-7; 8 nucleotides agree with TRBD2. V lost 5 bases, J lost 0 bases, and 3 bases stayed unmatched. The CDR3 contains 14 residues. Germline V lookup: CDR1 MNHEY, CDR2 SVGAGI. CDR3 protein: CASSRGGSSYEQYF. As DNA, the CDR3 is TGTGCCAGCAGTCGGGGGGGCAGCTCCTACGAGCAGTACTTC.

V and J are TRBV12-5 and TRBJ2-7; 7 nucleotides agree with TRBD1. Trimming cost V 7 bases and J 3 bases; bases outside gene matches: 12. Germline V gene sequence: CDR1 LGHNT, CDR2 FRNRAP. CDR3 length: 15 amino acids. For the CDR3, the DNA is TGTGCTAGTGCCCCAAGCGAAAGACAGGGCTACGAGCAGTACTTC. Translating gives CASAPSERQGYEQYF. The full variable domain, rest sourced from reference TRBV12-5 and TRBJ2-7, is DARVTQTPRHKVTEMGQEVTMRCQPILGHNTVFWYRQTMMQGLELLAYFRNRAPLDDSGMPKDRFSAEMPDATLATLKIQPSEPRDSAVYFCASAPSERQGYEQYFGPGTRLTVT.

The V gene is TRBV7-2, the J gene TRBJ1-2; the match to TRBD1 covers 9 bases. This CDR3 comprises 14 residues. CDR1 is SGHTA, CDR2 FQGNSA, per germline. The ends lost 3 bases at V and 6 bases at J; junction bases unmatched: 5. The CDR3 here is CASSLRTGAHGYTF. In DNA form, the CDR3 reads TGTGCCAGCAGCTTGAGGACAGGGGCCCATGGCTACACCTTC.

This chain uses TRBV4-1 with TRBJ1-1; a possible D gene is TRBD1 (6 bases). Between the trimmed V and J ends, which lost 2 bases and 2 bases, there was a span of 21 bases. CDR1 and CDR2 (germline): MGHRA, YSYEKL. The length of the CDR3 is 18 residues. The CDR3 spells CASSQPRGGLRGNTEAFF. The CDR3 DNA is TGCGCCAGCAGCCAACCAAGGGGGGGACTCAGGGGAAACACTGAAGCTTTCTTT.

The CDR3 nucleotides are TGCGCCAGCAGCCTCGCGTTGACAGGGCGCCAAGAGACCCAGTACTTC. It codes for CASSLALTGRQETQYF. The rearrangement links TRBV5-1 to TRBJ2-5; 7 bases line up with TRBD1. Losses at the gene ends were 4 bases for V and 1 base for J; bases not matched to a gene: 10. CDR1 and CDR2 from the germline V gene are SGHRS and YFSETQ. The CDR3 is made up of 16 amino acids. The full variable domain, completed using reference TRBV5-1 and TRBJ2-5, is KAGVTQTPRYLIKTRGQQVTLSCSPISGHRSVSWYQQTPGQGLQFLFEYFSETQRNKGNFPGRFSGRQFSNSRSEMNVSTLELGDSALYLCASSLALTGRQETQYFGPGTRLLVL.

This chain connects TRBV9 to TRBJ1-1, with D possibly matching TRBD1 (5 bases). This CDR3 is built from 16 residues. The V gene lost 3 bases and the J gene lost 0 bases, with 15 bases spanning the gap. CDR1 is SGDLS, CDR2 YYNGEE, per germline. CDR3 nucleotide sequence: TGTGCCAGCAGCGCCGCGGTTGACAGAGTGAACACTGAAGCTTTCTTT. Its protein is CASSAAVDRVNTEAFF.

The chain uses TRBV11-2 and TRBJ1-1; possible D gene TRBD1, 6 bases. This CDR3 has 15 amino acids. The germline gives CDR1 SGHAT, CDR2 FQNNGV. Trimming stripped 1 base from V and 7 bases from J, with 16 bases between. CDR3 coding DNA: TGTGCCAGCAGCTTAGTGGGGGCGCCGTGGCATGAAGCTTTCTTT. The encoded protein is CASSLVGAPWHEAFF.

The V call is TRBV15, the J call TRBJ1-1; D possibly corresponds to TRBD1 (5 bases). V was clipped by 6 bases and J by 1 base, with 18 bases between them. The CDR3 extends over 16 amino acids. CDR1 is LNHNV and CDR2 is YYDKDF in the germline V gene (reference sequence). The CDR3 spells CATRPMGTPENTEAFF. The CDR3 DNA sequence: TGTGCCACCAGGCCGATGGGGACTCCCGAGAACACTGAAGCTTTCTTT.